This TCR beta chain was recorded in a study of T-cell memory formation after mild COVID-19. For the study at large: The study found TCR clusters largely donor specific. Study-level results: Day 15 to 85 contracting clones showed balanced CD4/CD8; later expanders leaned CD4+. Nothing confirmed that second-wave clones peaking on day 37 were specific for SARS-CoV-2. Chiefly within CM and EM were the contracting CD4+ clones; CD8+ ones were within EMRA.

This CDR3 comprises 13 residues. The germline V gene has CDR1 MNHNY and CDR2 SVGAGI (reference sequence). V lost 6 bases and J lost 10; bases outside the gene matches: 9. On this clonotype: Its antigen remains unidentified.

TCRdb re-analysed the 5' RACE reads in MiXCR, keeping a single row per CDR3 protein. The table lists around 250,000 distinct CDR3 sequences, 15% of them singletons. The receptor was derived from an adult woman who had mild COVID-19 (a few samples of this study predate the infection). Cell type and time point are not known. The V and J genes are TRBV6-6 and TRBJ2-1; TRBD1 matches 7 bases. Sequences were obtained from PBMCs or a T cell subset sorted from them (not recorded which). The CDR3 protein is CASSLRQGGEQFF. In DNA form, the CDR3 reads TGTGCCAGCAGCCTTCGACAGGGCGGGGAGCAGTTCTTC.